These 24 T cell receptor beta chains were all obtained from the same sample, sequenced in a study of T cells after yellow fever vaccination. TCRdb recomputed calls from the 5' RACE reads with MiXCR, one row per CDR3 protein. The sample lists hundreds of thousands of distinct CDR3 sequences; around 20% were seen once. Source: PBMCs, taken before the yellow fever booster vaccination. The receptors here all came from a man aged 18 to 30 who received the YFV17D yellow fever vaccine.

This clonotype is a singleton in its sample. The chain links TRBV11-2 to TRBJ2-3, with D possibly TRBD2 on 6 matching bases. Germline assignment: CDR1 SGHAT and CDR2 FQNNGV. Trimming pared 3 bases from V and 5 bases from J, leaving 12 bases between. This CDR3 spans 14 amino acids. CDR3 amino acids: CASSFTGEIDTQYF. Here the CDR3 DNA reads TGTGCCAGCAGCTTCACGGGGGAGATAGATACGCAGTATTTT.

This clonotype was counted only a few times. J is TRBJ1-2 and V is TRBV6-5; 9 nucleotides line up with TRBD1. Germline assignment: CDR1 MNHEY and CDR2 SVGAGI. The CDR3 spans 14 residues. V lost 5 bases to trimming and J lost 3 bases; unmatched junction nucleotides: 4. The CDR3: CASSRQGGDYGYTF. CDR3 DNA: TGTGCCAGCAGTCGACAGGGGGGGGACTATGGCTACACCTTC.

This chain connects TRBV20-1 to TRBJ2-7; a possible D gene is TRBD1 (6 bases). Germline CDR1 is DFQATT and CDR2 is SNEGSKA (reference sequence). V lost 7 bases and J 0 bases, leaving 22 bases between the germline ends. CDR3 length equals 16 residues. For the CDR3, the DNA is TGCAGTGTACCCTCTCGGGGCGACAGGAGCTCCTACGAGCAGTACTTC. Amino acids: CSVPSRGDRSSYEQYF.

This clonotype has more than one count but fewer than ten. The gene calls are TRBV10-3 and TRBJ2-3, with D perhaps TRBD2 (5 bases). This CDR3 spans 13 amino acids. Germline V gene sequence: CDR1 ENHRY, CDR2 SYGVKD. The V end lost 4 bases, the J end lost 6 bases, and 11 bases lay between the germline ends. DNA for the CDR3: TGTGCCATCAGTGTACTAGTAGGGGATACGCAGTATTTT. Translating it yields CAISVLVGDTQYF.

The rearrangement uses TRBV20-1 and TRBJ2-7; D not resolved. Trimming stripped 5 bases from V and 5 bases from J, with 16 bases between. The CDR3 consists of 13 residues. CDR1 is DFQATT and CDR2 is SNEGSKA in the germline V gene (reference sequence). CDR3 bases: TGCAGTGCTTATCCGGCCGGTGGAGACGAGCAGTACGTC. This encodes CSAYPAGGDEQYV.

The V gene is TRBV7-8, the J gene TRBJ1-5; D not certain. Trimming removed 6 bases from V and 3 bases from J, with 24 bases in between. The CDR3 totals 18 residues. Germline CDR1 reads SGHVS; CDR2 reads FQNEAQ. The CDR3 nucleotides are TGTGCCAGCAGTTTTCTCCCGACCGGGTCCCCAAACAATCAGCCCCAGCATTTT. Amino acids: CASSFLPTGSPNNQPQHF. The full variable domain, in which reference TRBV7-8 and TRBJ1-5 provide the parts outside the CDR3, is GAGVSQSPRYKVAKRGQDVALRCDPISGHVSLFWYQQALGQGPEFLTYFQNEAQLDKSGLPSDRFFAERPEGSVSTLKIQRTQQEDSAVYLCASSFLPTGSPNNQPQHFGDGTRLSIL.

There are a few counts of this clonotype. The chain joins TRBV6-5 to TRBJ1-5; D ambiguous. V was pared by 7 bases and J by 2 bases, with 12 bases between. The germline V gene encodes CDR1 MNHEY and CDR2 SVGAGI. The CDR3 sequence is 14 residues long. The CDR3 coding sequence is TGTGCCAGCACCTCGGGGTTAGGCAATCAGCCCCAGCATTTT. Translating it yields CASTSGLGNQPQHF.

The gene calls are TRBV20-1 and TRBJ1-2; maybe TRBD1 (5 bases). The CDR3 extends over 12 amino acids. V was shortened by 0 bases and J by 3 bases, with 5 bases between the two germline ends. Germline V gives CDR1 DFQATT, CDR2 SNEGSKA (reference sequence). Written as DNA, the CDR3 is TGCAGTGCTAGAGAGGGGGACTATGGCTACACCTTC. This codes for CSAREGDYGYTF.

CDR3 DNA sequence: TGTGCCAGCAGTTACTCGACGCAAGCAACTAGCACAGATACGCAGTATTTT. As protein: CASSYSTQATSTDTQYF. The chain couples TRBV6-6 to TRBJ2-3; D not certain. The CDR3 runs to 17 residues. Germline CDR1 MNHNY, CDR2 SVGAGI (reference sequence). Trimming removed 0 bases at V and 0 bases at J, with 13 bases between.

In its sample, this clonotype was seen a few times. The chain combines TRBV6-4 with TRBJ2-3; 9 positions agree with TRBD1. Germline V gene data show CDR1 as MRHNA and CDR2 as SNTAGT. This CDR3 has 15 residues. V gave up 5 bases and J gave up 5 bases; unmatched junction bases: 8. The CDR3 sequence: CASSPRDREGDTQYF. CDR3 nucleotides: TGTGCCAGCAGTCCTCGGGACAGGGAAGGAGATACGCAGTATTTT.

This clonotype has a handful of counts. V is TRBV25-1 and J is TRBJ2-2; 9 bases line up with TRBD1. The CDR3 spans 16 residues. In germline, CDR1 is MGHDK, CDR2 SYGVNS. J gave up 3 bases and V 5 bases, and 7 bases lay outside the gene matches. CDR3 in amino acids: CASSKRTGVDTGELFF. The CDR3 DNA reads as TGTGCCAGCAGTAAGCGGACAGGGGTTGACACCGGGGAGCTGTTTTTT.

The chain carries TRBV29-1 and TRBJ2-2, with D maybe TRBD1 (6 bases). The germline V and J ends were trimmed by 5 bases and 4 bases, with 14 bases remaining between them. Germline V gene sequence: CDR1 SQVTM, CDR2 ANQGSEA. There are 14 residues in the CDR3. The CDR3 protein is CSVRGQLLTGELFF. In nucleotides, the CDR3 is TGCAGCGTTAGAGGACAGCTTCTCACCGGGGAGCTGTTTTTT.

Turning to this clonotype: This may arise from a read error, as a much more abundant clone is one base away. This chain links TRBV7-3 with TRBJ1-1; D perhaps matches TRBD1 (6 bases). The CDR3 length is 13 residues. Germline V gives CDR1 SGHTA, CDR2 FQGTGA. V was trimmed by 5 bases and J by 1 base, leaving 8 bases between them. CDR3 nucleotides: TGTGCCAGCAGCATACAGGGGAACACTGAAGCTTTCTTT. Encoded protein: CASSIQGNTEAFF.

The chain employs TRBV2 and TRBJ1-5; D possibly corresponds to TRBD1 (6 bases). Germline-derived CDR1 and CDR2 are SNHLY and FYNNEI. The CDR3 consists of 14 residues. The V and J ends lost 7 bases and 5 bases respectively, with 15 bases between them. The CDR3 DNA reads as TGTGCCAGCACCGAAACAGGGCGGGATCAGCCCCAGCATTTT. Its protein product is CASTETGRDQPQHF. The complete variable domain, with remaining parts taken from reference TRBV2 and TRBJ1-5, reads EPEVTQTPSHQVTQMGQEVILRCVPISNHLYFYWYRQILGQKVEFLVSFYNNEISEKSEIFDDQFSVERPDGSNFTLKIRSTKLEDSAMYFCASTETGRDQPQHFGDGTRLSIL.

This chain links TRBV6-5 with TRBJ2-3; a possible D gene is TRBD2 (6 bases). V shed 6 bases and J shed 2 bases, with 30 bases lying between them. CDR1 is MNHEY and CDR2 is SVGAGI in the germline V gene. CDR3 length: 20 amino acids. In nucleotides, the CDR3 is TGTGCCAGCAGCCCATCTTTGCGGGGCGGCCGGGGGTCAGTCACAGATACGCAGTATTTT. As protein: CASSPSLRGGRGSVTDTQYF.

The chain joins TRBV7-8 to TRBJ1-4, with a possible D match to TRBD1 (6 bases). This CDR3 spans 18 amino acids. Germline CDR1 reads SGHVS; CDR2 reads FQNEAQ. V dropped 0 bases and J dropped 3 bases, with 17 bases sitting between them. The CDR3 region is CASSLALTGRGPNEKLFF. The CDR3 bases are TGTGCCAGCAGCTTAGCTCTTACAGGGAGGGGTCCTAATGAAAAACTGTTTTTT. Together with reference TRBV7-8 and TRBJ1-4, the CDR3 gives the full variable domain: GAGVSQSPRYKVAKRGQDVALRCDPISGHVSLFWYQQALGQGPEFLTYFQNEAQLDKSGLPSDRFFAERPEGSVSTLKIQRTQQEDSAVYLCASSLALTGRGPNEKLFFGSGTQLSVL.

This chain joins TRBV27 and TRBJ2-1; 8 bases are a match to TRBD1. J was trimmed by 8 bases and V by 3 bases; bases with no gene match: 3. The CDR3 covers 13 residues. The germline V gene encodes CDR1 MNHEY and CDR2 SMNVEV (reference sequence). For the CDR3, the DNA is TGTGCCAGCAGTTTTGTGGACAGGGATGAGCAGTTCTTC. This codes for CASSFVDRDEQFF.

This clonotype occurred a few times. The chain uses TRBV12-3 or TRBV12-4 and TRBJ1-3; D call uncertain. The CDR3 is made up of 13 amino acids. Trimming cost V 3 bases and J 2 bases, with 5 bases left between them. The CDR3: CASSFIAGNTIYF. The CDR3 DNA reads TGTGCCAGCAGTTTTATAGCTGGAAACACCATATATTTT.

The table lists this clonotype with a few counts. The V and J genes are TRBV9 and TRBJ2-1, with D perhaps TRBD2 (5 bases). CDR3 size: 15 residues. CDR1 and CDR2 (germline): SGDLS, YYNGEE. V was clipped by 2 bases and J by 8 bases, with 17 bases between them. CDR3 coding DNA: TGTGCCAGCAGCGTTGCCCGAGAGGGATGGCATGAGCAGTTCTTC. This translates into CASSVAREGWHEQFF.

This clonotype has more than one count but fewer than ten. The J gene is TRBJ2-1, the V gene TRBV20-1, with TRBD1 identical over 9 bases. In germline, CDR1 is DFQATT, CDR2 SNEGSKA (reference sequence). This CDR3 contains 17 residues. V was clipped by 1 base and J by 9 bases; unmatched bases: 16. CDR3 sequence: CSARGRGLRTGAGEQFF. The CDR3 DNA reads as TGCAGTGCTAGAGGGAGGGGACTCAGGACAGGGGCCGGTGAGCAGTTCTTC.

This clonotype was found a few times. The chain combines TRBV5-1 with TRBJ2-3; 8 nucleotides line up with TRBD1. Per the germline V gene, CDR1 is SGHRS and CDR2 is YFSETQ. V lost 4 bases, J lost 6 bases, and 7 bases stayed unmatched. This CDR3 contains 14 residues. CDR3 protein: CASSPWTGHDTQYF. In DNA form, the CDR3 reads TGCGCCAGCAGCCCGTGGACAGGGCATGATACGCAGTATTTT.

V gene TRBV5-1 combines with J gene TRBJ2-4; D tentatively reads TRBD1 or TRBD2 (6 bases each). V gave up 4 bases and J gave up 0 bases, with 20 bases separating them. The CDR3 totals 18 residues. Germline-derived CDR1 and CDR2 are SGHRS and YFSETQ. DNA of the CDR3: TGCGCCAGCAGCCCGGGGTACAGGGAGGCGCGAGCCAAAAACATTCAGTACTTC. Translating gives CASSPGYREARAKNIQYF.

This sequence joins TRBV18 and TRBJ1-1; D gene unclear. CDR3 size: 15 residues. Trimming pared 2 bases from V and 5 bases from J, leaving 15 bases between. CDR1 and CDR2 (germline): KGHSH, LQKENI. CDR3 amino acids: CASSPIPGSGTEAFF. In DNA form, the CDR3 reads TGTGCCAGCTCACCAATCCCGGGGTCGGGGACTGAAGCTTTCTTT.

This CDR3 is CASSQGRLGGGALNEQFF. CDR3 DNA: TGCGCCAGCAGCCAAGGGCGCTTGGGCGGGGGAGCATTGAATGAGCAGTTCTTC. The chain recombines TRBV4-1 with TRBJ2-1; 7 bases align to TRBD2. Losses at the gene ends were 1 base for V and 7 bases for J; bases not matched to a gene: 16. This CDR3 comprises 18 residues. Germline CDR1 is MGHRA and CDR2 is YSYEKL.